The present T cell receptor beta chain was sequenced within a study of cytomegalovirus exposure and HLA in healthy donors. Study results and caveats: Rare TCR sequences predominated, though certain public TCRs were found in many donors. As was reported, the classifier diagnosed cytomegalovirus status with high specificity and sensitivity.

Per the germline V gene, CDR1 is LGHNA and CDR2 is YNFKEQ. CDR3 length equals 15 residues. The V and J ends lost 3 bases and 1 base, in that order; junction bases with no gene match: 1. Profiled with immunoSEQ multiplex PCR; TCRdb holds only in-frame clones, not every one. The sample includes a few hundred thousand clones, roughly nine tenths of them seen just once. This clone was detected a few times. Its antigen remains unknown. The sequence was obtained from a man between 18 and 35 years old in good health and CMV-seropositive. The material sequenced was PBMCs. The rearrangement uses TRBV4-2 and TRBJ1-3; 9 bases line up with TRBD1. The CDR3, as DNA: TGTGCCAGCAGCCAGGGACAGGGTTCTGGAAACACCATATATTTT. This codes for CASSQGQGSGNTIYF.